This T cell receptor (beta chain) was recorded in a study of control samples from healthy donors and cancer patients. The method was immunoSEQ multiplex PCR; TCRdb's version includes in-frame clones alone and lacks a portion of them. This table has 200,000 to 250,000 clones, just under 95% appearing once. Germline values: CDR1 WNHNN, CDR2 SYGVQD (reference sequence). The germline V and J ends were trimmed by 3 bases and 4 bases, with 15 bases remaining between them. The CDR3 length is 15 residues. The source of this sequence is a man in his fifties in good health. The source material was blood. The gene calls are TRBV10-1 and TRBJ1-1; no firm D call. CDR3 region: CASSDGSKVATEAFF. The CDR3 DNA sequence: TGCGCCAGCAGTGACGGGTCGAAGGTGGCCACTGAAGCTTTCTTT.